This is a list of T cell receptor beta chains from one sample in a study of blood T cell repertoires in COVID-19. Profiling relied on immunoSEQ multiplex PCR, and the TCRdb table lists in-frame clones only, not all of them. The repertoire includes more than 85,000 clones, about 86% of them detected once, and around 4.1% sits in the top ten. Sequencing used peripheral blood. These receptors were obtained from a man aged 55 to 70 with acute or convalescent COVID-19. Both conserved end residues are part of each CDR3. The D gene is left open where the match is weak. Where a row states a size, it is once, few, many or the class of an expanded clone; other rows omit it.

TRBJ2-1,.,.,TRBV27,CASSPRRNEQFF,TGTGCCAGCAGTCCCAGGAGGAATGAGCAGTTCTTC
TRBJ1-3,TRBD1,once,TRBV5-5,CASSLDRASGNTIYF,TGTGCCAGCAGCTTAGACAGGGCCTCTGGAAACACCATATATTTT
TRBJ2-2,.,.,TRBV2,CASKVGAPGELFF,TGTGCCAGCAAAGTAGGGGCTCCCGGGGAGCTGTTTTTT
TRBJ2-5,.,many,TRBV7-3,CASSLRGAETQYF,TGTGCCAGCAGCTTACGGGGGGCGGAGACCCAGTACTTC
TRBJ1-2,TRBD1,once,TRBV9,CASSVGQGVYGYTF,TGTGCCAGCAGCGTAGGACAGGGCGTTTACGGCTACACCTTC
TRBJ2-3,TRBD2,once,TRBV7-9,CASSLEAGGYHGQYF,TGTGCCAGCAGCCTTGAAGCGGGGGGTTACCATGGGCAGTATTTT
TRBJ2-3,.,.,TRBV5-1,CASSWVGRTSTDTQYF,TGCGCCAGCAGTTGGGTGGGTAGGACTAGCACAGATACGCAGTATTTT
TRBJ1-5,TRBD1,.,TRBV3-1/TRBV3-2,CASSRTGIGNQPQHF,TGTGCCAGCAGCCGGACAGGGATTGGAAATCAGCCCCAGCATTTT
TRBJ1-3,.,.,TRBV6-6,CASSRGREGNTIYF,TGTGCCAGCAGTAGAGGCAGGGAAGGAAACACCATATATTTT
TRBJ2-6,TRBD1,.,TRBV2,CASIRDSSGANVLTF,TGTGCCAGCATTAGGGACAGCTCTGGGGCCAACGTCCTGACTTTC
TRBJ1-5,TRBD1,few,TRBV7-2,CASSPIGQGRGPQHF,TGTGCCAGCAGCCCTATCGGACAGGGGAGGGGGCCCCAGCATTTT
TRBJ2-3,TRBD2,.,TRBV11-2,CASSFGRGTDTQYF,TGTGCCAGCAGCTTCGGGAGGGGAACAGATACGCAGTATTTT
TRBJ2-3,.,.,TRBV27,CASSSPTGLTDTQYF,TGTGCCAGCAGTTCGCCGACAGGACTCACAGATACGCAGTATTTT
TRBJ2-7,.,.,TRBV6-5,CASSYAKGIYEQYF,TGTGCCAGCAGTTACGCTAAGGGGATCTACGAGCAGTACTTC
TRBJ2-7,TRBD1,.,TRBV13,CASSSPSGTGSLQYF,TGTGCCAGCAGCAGCCCCTCCGGGACAGGGTCTTTGCAGTACTTC
TRBJ2-1,.,.,TRBV7-9,CASSYSYNEQFF,TGTGCCAGCAGTTACTCCTACAATGAGCAGTTCTTC
TRBJ2-2,TRBD1,.,TRBV5-1,CASSLTGTGLIEDTGELFF,TGCGCCAGCAGCTTAACCGGGACAGGGTTAATCGAGGACACCGGGGAGCTGTTTTTT
TRBJ2-7,TRBD1,.,TRBV27,CASSLKWTGYEQYF,TGTGCCAGCAGTTTGAAATGGACAGGGTACGAGCAGTACTTC
TRBJ2-7,TRBD1,.,TRBV7-8,CASSPGLGQLSYEQYF,TGTGCCAGCAGCCCCGGTTTGGGACAGCTCTCCTACGAGCAGTACTTC
TRBJ1-1,.,.,TRBV12-3/TRBV12-4,CASTSGITEAFF,TGTGCCAGCACCTCAGGGATCACTGAAGCTTTCTTT
TRBJ2-5,.,once,TRBV7-2,CASSPQFGLYQETQYF,TGTGCCAGCAGCCCCCAATTCGGTTTGTACCAAGAGACCCAGTACTTC
TRBJ2-3,TRBD1,.,TRBV30,CAWSGQGANTQYF,TGTGCCTGGAGCGGACAGGGGGCAAATACGCAGTATTTT
TRBJ1-1,TRBD1,.,TRBV19,CASSIATGVSRTEAFF,TGTGCCAGTAGTATAGCTACAGGGGTTAGTCGGACTGAAGCTTTCTTT
TRBJ2-7,.,.,TRBV15,CATSSERGFSSYEQYF,TGTGCCACCAGCAGTGAACGGGGATTCAGCTCCTACGAGCAGTACTTC
TRBJ2-3,TRBD2,.,TRBV18,CASSPREETDTQYF,TGTGCCAGCTCACCGCGGGAGGAGACAGATACGCAGTATTTT
TRBJ2-1,TRBD2,few,TRBV3-1/TRBV3-2,CASSYPSGGAYEQFF,TGTGCCAGCAGCTATCCTAGCGGGGGGGCCTATGAGCAGTTCTTC
TRBJ1-1,.,.,TRBV18,CASSFFSRENTEAFF,TGTGCCAGCTCATTCTTCTCCCGGGAGAACACTGAAGCTTTCTTT
TRBJ2-5,.,.,TRBV24-1,CATSDLKRAGSLETQYF,TGTGCCACCAGTGATTTGAAGCGGGCGGGATCATTAGAGACCCAGTACTTC
TRBJ1-2,TRBD1,.,TRBV5-1,CASSYEGAPNYGYTF,TGCGCCAGCAGCTACGAGGGGGCTCCCAACTATGGCTACACCTTC
TRBJ1-1,.,few,TRBV7-9,CASSLGTVNEAFF,TGTGCCAGCAGCTTAGGGACAGTTAATGAAGCTTTCTTT
TRBJ2-1,TRBD2,.,TRBV28,CASSRFMTSGRALGNEQFF,TGTGCCAGCAGTCGTTTTATGACTAGCGGGAGGGCCCTGGGCAATGAGCAGTTCTTC
TRBJ1-1,TRBD1,.,TRBV11-2,CASSLEWTGDAFF,TGTGCCAGCAGCTTAGAGTGGACAGGGGATGCTTTCTTT
TRBJ1-2,.,medium-sized,TRBV6-5,CASSYSGDGYTF,TGTGCCAGCAGTTACTCAGGGGATGGCTACACCTTC
TRBJ2-2,TRBD2,.,TRBV7-7,CASSALAGGLTGELFF,TGTGCCAGCAGCGCACTAGCGGGAGGGTTAACCGGGGAGCTGTTTTTT
TRBJ1-1,.,.,TRBV25-1,CASSELGVTEAFF,TGTGCCAGCAGTGAACTCGGGGTTACTGAAGCTTTCTTT
TRBJ2-2,TRBD1,.,TRBV11-2,CASSLGPGGVTGELFF,TGTGCCAGCAGCTTAGGGCCAGGGGGCGTCACCGGGGAGCTGTTTTTT